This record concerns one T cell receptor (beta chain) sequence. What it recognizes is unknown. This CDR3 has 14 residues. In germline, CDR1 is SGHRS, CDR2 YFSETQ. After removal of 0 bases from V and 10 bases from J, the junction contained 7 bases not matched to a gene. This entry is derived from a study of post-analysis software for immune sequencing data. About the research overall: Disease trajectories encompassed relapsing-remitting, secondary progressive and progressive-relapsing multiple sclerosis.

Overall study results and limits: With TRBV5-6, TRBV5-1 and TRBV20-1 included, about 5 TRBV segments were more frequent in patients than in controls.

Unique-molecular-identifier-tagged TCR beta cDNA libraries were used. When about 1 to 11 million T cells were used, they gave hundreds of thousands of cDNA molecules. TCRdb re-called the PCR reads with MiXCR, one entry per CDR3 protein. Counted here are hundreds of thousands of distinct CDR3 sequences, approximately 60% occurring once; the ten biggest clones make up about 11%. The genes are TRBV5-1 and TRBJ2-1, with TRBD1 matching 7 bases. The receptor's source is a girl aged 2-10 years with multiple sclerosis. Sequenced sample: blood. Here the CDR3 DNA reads TGCGCCAGCAGCTTGGAGGGGGCCTCGGTGGAGCAGTTCTTC. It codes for CASSLEGASVEQFF.